The 30 T cell receptor beta chains below were found in one sample sequenced in a study of control samples from healthy donors and cancer patients. Produced via immunoSEQ multiplex PCR; TCRdb's table is partial and in-frame only. The profile covers 100,000 to 150,000 clones, with about 88% appearing a single time and 1.5% to 2% taken by the ten largest. Material for sequencing was blood. These receptors were collected from a man between 18 and 29 years old in good health.

The rearrangement links TRBV6-2 or TRBV6-3 to TRBJ1-4; D gene unclear. The CDR3 loop spans 13 amino acids. The germline V gene encodes CDR1 MNHEY and CDR2 SVGEGT. The V gene lost 4 bases and the J gene lost 6 bases, with 9 bases spanning the gap. Here the CDR3 reads CASSSPEDEKLFF. The CDR3 DNA reads as TGTGCCAGCAGTTCCCCAGAAGATGAAAAACTGTTTTTT.

The CDR3 protein is CSVPGTEFYGYTF. In DNA form, the CDR3 reads TGCAGCGTCCCCGGGACAGAGTTCTATGGCTACACCTTC. This chain links TRBV29-1 with TRBJ1-2, with TRBD1 identical over 7 bases. CDR1 SQVTM and CDR2 ANQGSEA come from the germline V gene. This CDR3 spans 13 amino acids. J gave up 4 bases and V 6 bases, and 8 bases lay outside the gene matches.

V gene TRBV30 combines with J gene TRBJ1-5; no definite D call. The V end was cut by 3 bases, the J end by 4 bases, with 13 bases between. CDR3 length: 14 amino acids. The germline V gene encodes CDR1 GTSNPN and CDR2 SVGIG (reference sequence). CDR3 nucleotides: TGTGCCTGGAGCGGAGGGCCAGTTAATCAGCCCCAGCATTTT. Translation: CAWSGGPVNQPQHF.

V usage is TRBV5-8 and J usage is TRBJ1-1; D unclear. This CDR3 comprises 14 residues. The germline V gene has CDR1 SGHTS and CDR2 YDEGEE. Trimming removed 6 bases from V and 1 base from J, with 13 bases in between. Here the CDR3 reads CASTLSGENTEAFF. The CDR3 region has the DNA TGTGCCAGCACCCTAAGCGGCGAGAACACTGAAGCTTTCTTT.

By its share, this clone is medium-sized. The V gene is TRBV4-1, the J gene TRBJ1-5; D ambiguous. The CDR3 is 16 residues long. Germline CDR1 MGHRA, CDR2 YSYEKL. Trimming pared 1 base from V and 5 bases from J, leaving 15 bases between. The CDR3 loop reads CASSQVDIMAYQPQHF. CDR3 in DNA: TGCGCCAGCAGCCAAGTCGACATAATGGCGTATCAGCCCCAGCATTTT.

This sequence joins TRBV19 and TRBJ1-2; weak D call: TRBD1 (6 bases). Deletions cut 5 bases from V and 4 bases from J, with 17 bases between. Germline loops: CDR1 LNHDA, CDR2 SQIVND (reference sequence). This CDR3 is built from 15 residues. The CDR3 is CASSPNRGQSYGYTF. CDR3 DNA: TGTGCCAGTAGTCCCAACCGCGGACAGTCCTATGGCTACACCTTC.

CDR3 sequence reads: CASSLVSLQGNSPLHF. CDR3 coding DNA: TGTGCCAGCAGCTTAGTCTCATTACAGGGTAATTCACCCCTCCACTTT. The chain carries TRBV7-2 and TRBJ1-6, with D perhaps TRBD1 (6 bases). This CDR3 has 16 residues. V dropped 1 base and J dropped 6 bases, with 13 bases sitting between them. CDR1 is SGHTA and CDR2 is FQGNSA in the germline V gene.

The count of this clone is one. At one of its ends the junction is not consistent with the germline gene, which may arise from a read error. The rearrangement uses TRBV7-3 and TRBJ2-7, with a weak D call TRBD1 (6 bases). The CDR3 runs to 14 residues. Germline V gene data show CDR1 as SGHTA and CDR2 as FQGTGA. In DNA form, the CDR3 reads TGTGCCAGAAGCTTCCCCGGGACACACTACGAGCAGTACTTC. Encoded protein: CARSFPGTHYEQYF. Full variable domain (remainder filled in from reference TRBV7-3 and TRBJ2-7): GAGVSQTPSNKVTEKGKYVELRCDPISGHTALYWYRQSLGQGPEFLIYFQGTGAADDSGLPNDRFFAVRPEGSVSTLKIQRTERGDSAVYLCARSFPGTHYEQYFGPGTRLTVT.

The chain has TRBV24-1 and TRBJ1-6; D ambiguous. The V and J ends lost 5 bases and 4 bases respectively, with 8 bases between them. This CDR3 has 14 residues. Germline CDR1 and CDR2: KGHDR and SFDVKD. DNA of the CDR3: TGTGCCACCAGTGGGGCAGCTTATAATTCACCCCTCCACTTT. This encodes CATSGAAYNSPLHF.

The genes are TRBV2 and TRBJ2-1; no definite D call. Trimming removed 7 bases at V and 2 bases at J, with 6 bases between. CDR1 is SNHLY and CDR2 is FYNNEI in the germline V gene. This CDR3 has 12 amino acids. The CDR3 DNA follows: TGTGCCAGCACGGGCACCTACAATGAGCAGTTCTTC. Translated: CASTGTYNEQFF.

This clone was recorded once. The chain uses TRBV19 and TRBJ2-3, with a tentative D call TRBD1 (5 bases). The V end was cut by 2 bases, the J end by 6 bases, with 12 bases between. This CDR3 is 14 amino acids long. Germline values: CDR1 LNHDA, CDR2 SQIVND (reference sequence). The chain's CDR3 is CASSISTKGDTQYF. For the CDR3, the DNA is TGTGCCAGTAGTATATCCACGAAGGGGGATACGCAGTATTTT.

This clone was seen a single time. The chain has TRBV3-1 (or the pseudogene TRBV3-2) and TRBJ2-1; TRBD2 is a possible D gene (6 bases). Germline V gene data show CDR1 as LGHDT and CDR2 as YNNKEL (reference sequence). The V end was cut by 2 bases, the J end by 7 bases, with 24 bases between. There are 18 residues in the CDR3. The CDR3 bases are TGTGCCAGCAGCCAATCAGACGCCGGGACTCGCCTCCGGAATGAGCAGTTCTTC. As protein: CASSQSDAGTRLRNEQFF.

There are a few counts of this clone. This sequence joins TRBV6-2 or TRBV6-3 and TRBJ1-6; D gene ambiguous. The germline CDR1 and CDR2 sequences are MNHEY and SVGEGT. The CDR3 spans 17 residues. V lost 0 bases and J lost 10, with 19 bases in between. Here the CDR3 reads CASSYSHVGGRGSPLHF. DNA for the CDR3: TGTGCCAGCAGTTACTCGCACGTAGGAGGGAGAGGCTCACCCCTCCACTTT.

This chain uses TRBV9 with TRBJ1-2; TRBD1 agrees at 9 bases. This CDR3 contains 13 residues. Germline-derived CDR1 and CDR2 are SGDLS and YYNGEE. Trimming cost V 2 bases and J 7 bases; bases outside gene matches: 3. The DNA of the CDR3 is TGTGCCAGCAGCGTGGGACAGGGATCTGGCTACACCTTC. Translating gives CASSVGQGSGYTF.

This clone was recorded once. The chain couples TRBV19 to TRBJ1-6; D is ambiguous. Germline-derived CDR1 and CDR2 are LNHDA and SQIVND (reference sequence). CDR3 length: 15 amino acids. Trimming took off 10 bases at V and 5 bases at J, with 18 bases between the two ends. The CDR3 region has the DNA TGTGCCACCACTCCGAGGGCGGGGAATAATTCACCCCTCCACTTT. It yields the protein CATTPRAGNNSPLHF.

V usage is TRBV25-1 and J usage is TRBJ1-3; 8 positions agree with TRBD1. Germline V gives CDR1 MGHDK, CDR2 SYGVNS. The CDR3 is made up of 15 amino acids. V lost 5 bases to trimming and J lost 4 bases; unmatched junction nucleotides: 7. The CDR3 reads CASSPSGQGGNTIYF. The CDR3 bases are TGTGCCAGCAGTCCTTCTGGACAGGGAGGAAACACCATATATTTT.

This chain links TRBV3-1 (or the pseudogene TRBV3-2) with TRBJ2-1; no firm D call. Germline V gene sequence: CDR1 LGHDT, CDR2 YNNKEL (reference sequence). Trimming stripped 1 base from V and 10 bases from J, with 8 bases between. The CDR3 length is 12 residues. CDR3 region: CASSQVPLEQFF. CDR3 sequence (DNA): TGTGCCAGCAGCCAAGTTCCCCTAGAGCAGTTCTTC.

The rearrangement links TRBV7-9 to TRBJ2-2; 11 bases are shared with TRBD2. The junction had 3 bases not matched to a gene; V was cut back by 5 bases and J by 1 base. Germline V lookup: CDR1 SEHNR, CDR2 FQNEAQ (reference sequence). This CDR3 comprises 16 residues. CDR3 nucleotides: TGTGCCAGCAGCCGTAGCGGGAGGGAGAACACCGGGGAGCTGTTTTTT. Amino acids: CASSRSGRENTGELFF.

This rearrangement joins TRBV7-8 to TRBJ1-3, with D hard to call. The V and J ends lost 2 bases and 4 bases respectively, with 9 bases between them. Germline values: CDR1 SGHVS, CDR2 FQNEAQ. This CDR3 is 14 amino acids long. The CDR3 DNA follows: TGTGCCAGCAGCTTATTCGTTTACGGAAACACCATATATTTT. It translates to CASSLFVYGNTIYF.

This sequence joins TRBV28 and TRBJ2-3; 8 nucleotides align to TRBD2. This CDR3 is 13 amino acids long. Unmatched junction bases numbered 4, after V lost 4 bases and J lost 7 bases. Germline V gives CDR1 MDHEN, CDR2 SYDVKM. DNA of the CDR3: TGTGCCAGCAGTTCTCGCGGGGGGAATACGCAGTATTTT. Translated, it gives CASSSRGGNTQYF. Together with reference TRBV28 and TRBJ2-3, the CDR3 gives the full variable domain: DVKVTQSSRYLVKRTGEKVFLECVQDMDHENMFWYRQDPGLGLRLIYFSYDVKMKEKGDIPEGYSVSREKKERFSLILESASTNQTSMYLCASSSRGGNTQYFGPGTRLTVL.

The chain couples TRBV7-8 to TRBJ1-6, with 10 positions matching TRBD1. CDR1 is SGHVS, CDR2 FQNEAQ, per germline. Losses at the gene ends were 5 bases for V and 3 bases for J; bases not matched to a gene: 13. The CDR3 is 19 residues long. This CDR3 is CASSAAGTGAEHYNSPLHF. In nucleotides, the CDR3 is TGTGCCAGCAGCGCGGCCGGGACAGGGGCCGAGCACTATAATTCACCCCTCCACTTT. The complete variable domain, with remaining parts taken from reference TRBV7-8 and TRBJ1-6, reads GAGVSQSPRYKVAKRGQDVALRCDPISGHVSLFWYQQALGQGPEFLTYFQNEAQLDKSGLPSDRFFAERPEGSVSTLKIQRTQQEDSAVYLCASSAAGTGAEHYNSPLHFGNGTRLTVT.

CDR3 loop: CAWSGGQGNQPQHF. CDR3 coding DNA: TGTGCCTGGAGTGGGGGACAGGGAAATCAGCCCCAGCATTTT. This rearrangement joins TRBV30 to TRBJ1-5, with 9 nucleotides matching TRBD1. V gave up 1 base and J gave up 4 bases; unmatched junction bases: 2. The CDR3 has 14 amino acids. CDR1 and CDR2 (germline): GTSNPN, SVGIG (reference sequence).

Concerning this clone itself: Other DNA sequences of this sample code for an identical CDR3. The CDR3: CASSELAGGPHHEQFF. Here the CDR3 DNA reads TGTGCCAGCAGCGAACTAGCGGGAGGGCCCCACCATGAGCAGTTCTTC. This chain uses TRBV9 with TRBJ2-1; 13 bases match TRBD2. J lost 8 bases, V lost 3 bases, and 8 bases had no gene match. The germline gives CDR1 SGDLS, CDR2 YYNGEE. CDR3 length: 16 amino acids.

This clone appeared a single time. This chain uses TRBV9 with TRBJ1-2, with a tentative D call TRBD1 (6 bases). The CDR3 consists of 15 residues. The germline V and J ends were trimmed by 1 base and 4 bases, with 14 bases remaining between them. Germline V lookup: CDR1 SGDLS, CDR2 YYNGEE. The CDR3 region has the DNA TGTGCCAGCAGCGTAAAAACCGGGACAACCTATGGCTACACCTTC. Translation: CASSVKTGTTYGYTF. The complete variable domain, with remaining parts taken from reference TRBV9 and TRBJ1-2, reads DSGVTQTPKHLITATGQRVTLRCSPRSGDLSVYWYQQSLDQGLQFLIQYYNGEERAKGNILERFSAQQFPDLHSELNLSSLELGDSALYFCASSVKTGTTYGYTFGSGTRLTVV.

V is TRBV9 and J is TRBJ1-6; D may be TRBD1 (5 bases). Germline CDR1 is SGDLS and CDR2 is YYNGEE. The CDR3 spans 13 residues. Trimming removed 3 bases at V and 12 bases at J, with 13 bases between. This CDR3 is CASSGGEGQPLHF. The CDR3 region has the DNA TGTGCCAGCAGCGGGGGGGAAGGTCAACCCCTCCACTTT.

This sequence joins TRBV5-6 and TRBJ2-7, with D perhaps TRBD2 (6 bases). The CDR3 is made up of 17 amino acids. V was shortened by 0 bases and J by 0 bases, with 16 bases between the two germline ends. The germline V gene encodes CDR1 SGHDT and CDR2 YYEEEE. Here the CDR3 reads CASSLGEVRRRSYEQYF. CDR3 sequence (DNA): TGTGCCAGCAGCTTGGGGGAGGTCCGGCGCCGCTCCTACGAGCAGTACTTC.

J is TRBJ1-2 and V is TRBV6-5; 8 bases are shared with TRBD1. Per germline, CDR1 MNHEY and CDR2 SVGAGI. V shed 7 bases, J shed 2 bases, and the junction held 6 bases outside the gene matches. The CDR3 runs to 14 residues. CDR3: CASKSRDRNYGYTF. Here the CDR3 DNA reads TGTGCCAGCAAGAGCCGGGACAGGAACTATGGCTACACCTTC.

This clone appeared a few times. The CDR3 sequence is CSAQRDGGHYGYTF. CDR3 nucleotides: TGCAGCGCCCAGCGTGACGGGGGCCATTATGGCTACACCTTC. The genes are TRBV29-1 and TRBJ1-2; tentatively, D is TRBD1 (6 bases). V shed 7 bases and J shed 5 bases, with 20 bases lying between them. Looked up from germline, CDR1 is SQVTM and CDR2 is ANQGSEA. The CDR3 is 14 amino acids.

The V and J genes are TRBV4-3 and TRBJ1-2; D gene unclear. The CDR3 loop spans 15 amino acids. Trimming removed 3 bases from V and 8 bases from J, with 19 bases in between. The V gene's germline CDR1 is LGHNA and CDR2 YSLEER. The CDR3 nucleotides are TGCGCCAGCAGCCAGGATACAAAGAAACTGGGGGGCTACACCTTC. Its protein is CASSQDTKKLGGYTF.

This clone was recorded once. The CDR3 spells CASSLDRGATEAFF. The CDR3 DNA follows: TGTGCCAGCAGCTTAGACAGGGGGGCCACTGAAGCTTTCTTT. The genes are TRBV7-9 and TRBJ1-1, with 8 bases that match TRBD1. CDR1 and CDR2 from the germline V gene are SEHNR and FQNEAQ (reference sequence). The CDR3 totals 14 residues. V lost 1 base and J lost 4; bases outside the gene matches: 2.